These T cell receptor beta chains were read from a single sample in a study of resident and recirculating memory T cells in vitiligo. Profiling relied on immunoSEQ multiplex PCR, and the TCRdb table lists in-frame clones only, not all of them. The profile shows fewer than 80,000 clones, more than 85% of them singletons. Sequencing was carried out using blood. The source of these receptors is a male donor with vitiligo. Each CDR3 is given with its conserved first and last residue. The D gene is left open where the match is weak. Only some rows state a clone size, as once, few, many or a class for expanded clones.

>TRBD1|TRBJ1-1|NA|TRBV12-5
CASGWTPGTDNTEAFF
TGTGCTAGTGGTTGGACCCCCGGGACAGACAACACTGAAGCTTTCTTT
>TRBD2|TRBJ2-3|NA|TRBV29-1
CSVEGGGSATQYF
TGCAGCGTTGAGGGCGGGGGGTCCGCCACGCAGTATTTT
>TRBD2|TRBJ2-3|many|TRBV4-3
CASSQRTSGGGTDTQYF
TGCGCCAGCAGCCAAAGGACTAGCGGGGGGGGCACAGATACGCAGTATTTT
>TRBD1|TRBJ2-7|NA|TRBV25-1
CASSFRDRGYEQYF
TGTGCCAGCAGTTTCCGGGACAGGGGCTACGAGCAGTACTTC
>NA|TRBJ1-6|NA|TRBV5-4
CASSLESYNSPLHF
TGTGCCAGCAGCTTAGAGTCCTATAATTCACCCCTCCACTTT
>NA|TRBJ1-2|once|TRBV6-5
CASSQGISQSHGYTF
TGTGCCAGCAGTCAGGGGATTTCCCAGAGCCATGGCTACACCTTC
>TRBD1|TRBJ2-3|NA|TRBV19
CASSIGQGATDTQYF
TGTGCCAGTAGTATTGGACAGGGAGCCACAGATACGCAGTATTTT
>NA|TRBJ1-1|NA|TRBV4-3
CASSQDNALTHAEAFF
TGCGCCAGCAGCCAAGATAACGCCCTAACTCACGCTGAAGCTTTCTTT
>TRBD1|TRBJ1-1|NA|TRBV19
CASRGLTGGFSEAFF
TGTGCCAGTAGGGGGTTGACAGGGGGCTTCTCTGAAGCTTTCTTT
>TRBD1|TRBJ1-4|once|TRBV19
CASKGTERTTNEKLFF
TGTGCCAGCAAGGGGACAGAGAGAACAACTAATGAAAAACTGTTTTTT
>NA|TRBJ1-4|NA|TRBV5-8
CASSLEGLYSNEKLFF
TGTGCCAGCAGCTTGGAAGGATTATACAGTAATGAAAAACTGTTTTTT
>NA|TRBJ2-1|NA|TRBV5-5
CASSPLPGGSYNEQFF
TGTGCCAGCAGCCCCCTTCCCGGAGGGAGCTACAATGAGCAGTTCTTC
>NA|TRBJ1-5|once|TRBV4-3
CASSQDYGQPQHF
TGCGCCAGCAGCCAAGATTACGGTCAGCCCCAGCATTTT
>NA|TRBJ1-2|NA|TRBV11-2
CASSPNGDGYTF
TGTGCCAGCAGCCCGAACGGGGATGGCTACACCTTC
>TRBD1|TRBJ1-1|NA|TRBV6-5
CASRRTGQRNTEAFF
TGTGCCAGCAGGAGGACGGGACAGAGAAACACTGAAGCTTTCTTT
>NA|TRBJ1-1|NA|TRBV29-1
CSVGQTRGTEAFF
TGCAGCGTGGGCCAGACAAGAGGGACTGAAGCTTTCTTT
>TRBD2|TRBJ2-7|NA|TRBV5-6
CASSLVGFRASGHSYEQYF
TGTGCCAGCAGCTTGGTTGGTTTTAGGGCTAGCGGGCACTCCTACGAGCAGTACTTC
>TRBD1|TRBJ1-1|NA|TRBV10-3
CAISAQGAKDTEAFF
TGTGCCATCAGTGCACAGGGGGCAAAGGACACTGAAGCTTTCTTT
>TRBD2|TRBJ2-1|NA|TRBV2
CASSEWRGDYNEQFF
TGTGCCAGCAGTGAGTGGCGGGGGGATTACAATGAGCAGTTCTTC
>TRBD1|TRBJ1-1|few|TRBV19
CASSPRTGVTEAFF
TGTGCCAGTAGTCCCCGGACAGGGGTCACTGAAGCTTTCTTT
>TRBD1|TRBJ1-4|NA|TRBV27
CASSKSGGLVTSTNEKLFF
TGTGCCAGCAGTAAGTCAGGGGGCCTAGTTACTTCAACTAATGAAAAACTGTTTTTT
>TRBD1|TRBJ1-6|few|TRBV14
CASKGGSGSPLHF
TGTGCCAGCAAAGGGGGCAGCGGTTCACCCCTCCACTTT
>NA|TRBJ2-1|NA|TRBV25-1
CASSARSYNEQFF
TGTGCCAGCAGTGCGCGGTCCTACAATGAGCAGTTCTTC
>NA|TRBJ1-5|few|TRBV6-5
CASSYTRGQPQHF
TGTGCCAGCAGTTATACGCGGGGTCAGCCCCAGCATTTT
>TRBD1|TRBJ2-7|medium-sized|TRBV4-2
CASSQDETGGYEQYF
TGTGCCAGCAGCCAAGATGAGACAGGGGGCTACGAGCAGTACTTC
>NA|TRBJ1-1|few|TRBV7-9
CASSLAAEAFF
TGTGCCAGCAGCCTCGCGGCTGAAGCTTTCTTT
>TRBD1|TRBJ1-1|NA|TRBV9
CASSTRTGLNTEAFF
TGTGCCAGCAGCACCCGGACAGGCTTGAACACTGAAGCTTTCTTT
>TRBD1|TRBJ2-7|NA|TRBV7-8
CASSLRSGAGTGDYEQYF
TGTGCCAGCAGCTTAAGGTCCGGAGCCGGGACAGGAGATTACGAGCAGTACTTC
>NA|TRBJ2-3|NA|TRBV28
CASSLPSSLTDTQYF
TGTGCCAGCAGTCTACCCTCGTCCCTGACAGATACGCAGTATTTT
>NA|TRBJ2-1|NA|TRBV9
CASSVGQEQFF
TGTGCCAGCAGCGTAGGCCAGGAGCAGTTCTTC
>NA|TRBJ1-3|NA|TRBV6-1
CASMPSSGNTIYF
TGTGCCAGCATGCCGAGCTCTGGAAACACCATATATTTT
>NA|TRBJ1-1|NA|TRBV2
CASLGWGGDTEAFF
TGTGCCAGCTTGGGCTGGGGCGGGGACACTGAAGCTTTCTTT
>NA|TRBJ1-4|NA|TRBV5-1
CASSLLVAGATNEKLFF
TGCGCCAGCAGCTTGCTAGTTGCCGGTGCAACTAATGAAAAACTGTTTTTT
>NA|TRBJ2-7|NA|TRBV5-6
CASSLGYFRGISSYEQYF
TGTGCCAGCAGCTTGGGGTATTTTCGAGGCATTAGCTCCTACGAGCAGTACTTC
>NA|TRBJ2-1|NA|TRBV9
CASSPRDSNYNEQFF
TGTGCCAGCAGCCCCCGGGACTCCAACTACAATGAGCAGTTCTTC
>NA|TRBJ1-2|NA|TRBV5-1
CASSQSLGSSYGYTF
TGCGCCAGCAGCCAAAGCCTAGGTAGTTCCTATGGCTACACCTTC
>NA|TRBJ1-1|NA|TRBV6-5
CATVFNTEAFF
TGTGCCACGGTTTTCAACACTGAAGCTTTCTTT
>TRBD2|TRBJ2-1|NA|TRBV5-1
CASRSDGGGAFNEQFF
TGCGCCAGCAGATCAGACGGCGGGGGGGCCTTCAATGAGCAGTTCTTC
>NA|TRBJ2-7|NA|TRBV7-2
CASSAQTSSYEQYF
TGTGCCAGCAGCGCTCAGACAAGCTCCTACGAGCAGTACTTC
>TRBD2|TRBJ2-1|NA|TRBV7-3
CASSLMGRGGENEQFF
TGTGCCAGCAGCTTAATGGGTCGGGGGGGAGAGAATGAGCAGTTCTTC
>NA|TRBJ1-5|NA|TRBV18
CASSPGLTDQPQHF
TGTGCCAGCTCACCGGGCCTAACCGATCAGCCCCAGCATTTT
>TRBD1|TRBJ2-5|NA|TRBV6-6
CASSGTGGSETQYF
TGTGCCAGCAGTGGGACAGGGGGCTCGGAGACCCAGTACTTC
>NA|TRBJ1-5|few|TRBV10-3
CAISEREGAQHF
TGTGCCATCAGTGAGAGGGAGGGAGCCCAGCATTTT
>TRBD1|TRBJ1-2|NA|TRBV7-8
CASSFPGQGNYGYTF
TGTGCCAGCAGCTTTCCGGGACAGGGGAACTATGGCTACACCTTC
>NA|TRBJ1-2|NA|TRBV2
CASSDVFTVGGYTF
TGTGCCAGCAGTGATGTTTTTACAGTCGGTGGCTACACCTTC
>NA|TRBJ1-2|NA|TRBV6-5
CASSPGIRPRGYTF
TGTGCCAGCAGTCCAGGGATCCGCCCGCGGGGCTACACCTTC
>NA|TRBJ1-2|NA|TRBV7-9
CASSLGQRGYTF
TGTGCCAGCAGCTTAGGGCAAAGAGGCTACACCTTC
>TRBD1|TRBJ2-7|NA|TRBV7-9
CASSLQGAHEQYF
TGTGCCAGCAGCCTCCAGGGGGCGCACGAGCAGTACTTC
>TRBD1|TRBJ1-2|once|TRBV6-6
CASSETPGQGAGGYTF
TGTGCCAGCAGCGAAACCCCGGGACAGGGGGCGGGAGGCTACACCTTC
>TRBD1|TRBJ1-4|NA|TRBV5-1
CASSQGTGGNEKLFF
TGCGCCAGCAGCCAGGGGACAGGCGGTAATGAAAAACTGTTTTTT
>NA|TRBJ2-1|NA|TRBV7-2
CASSLDYAIGNEQFF
TGTGCCAGCAGCTTAGACTACGCGATCGGGAATGAGCAGTTCTTC
>TRBD1|TRBJ1-1|NA|TRBV6-5
CASSYSTGREAFF
TGTGCCAGCAGTTACTCGACAGGGCGGGAAGCTTTCTTT
>NA|TRBJ1-2|NA|TRBV4-3
CASSQVGSGDYGYTF
TGCGCCAGCAGCCAAGTAGGGTCAGGGGACTATGGCTACACCTTC
>NA|TRBJ2-2|NA|TRBV7-9
CASSLDGNTGELFF
TGTGCCAGCAGCTTAGACGGGAACACCGGGGAGCTGTTTTTT
>NA|TRBJ2-7|NA|TRBV11-2
CASSALPRGRSSYEQYF
TGTGCCAGCAGCGCCCTTCCCCGCGGCCGAAGCTCCTACGAGCAGTACTTC
>TRBD1|TRBJ1-3|NA|TRBV10-3
CAISDRNDRDRYSGNTIYF
TGTGCCATCAGTGATCGAAATGACAGGGATCGTTACTCTGGAAACACCATATATTTT
>NA|TRBJ1-1|NA|TRBV6-6
CASRPQGLYTEAFF
TGTGCCAGCAGGCCTCAGGGTCTGTACACTGAAGCTTTCTTT
>TRBD1|TRBJ2-2|NA|TRBV10-1
CASRLSGQGSHLGELFF
TGCGCCAGCAGACTTTCGGGACAGGGCAGTCACCTCGGGGAGCTGTTTTTT
>TRBD1|TRBJ2-2|NA|TRBV30
CAWSAYRGRGVNTGELFF
TGTGCCTGGAGTGCATACAGGGGGCGCGGTGTTAACACCGGGGAGCTGTTTTTT
>NA|TRBJ2-7|once|TRBV5-1
CASSTAGPQGVTYEQYF
TGCGCCAGCAGCACGGCAGGGCCCCAAGGGGTGACCTACGAGCAGTACTTC